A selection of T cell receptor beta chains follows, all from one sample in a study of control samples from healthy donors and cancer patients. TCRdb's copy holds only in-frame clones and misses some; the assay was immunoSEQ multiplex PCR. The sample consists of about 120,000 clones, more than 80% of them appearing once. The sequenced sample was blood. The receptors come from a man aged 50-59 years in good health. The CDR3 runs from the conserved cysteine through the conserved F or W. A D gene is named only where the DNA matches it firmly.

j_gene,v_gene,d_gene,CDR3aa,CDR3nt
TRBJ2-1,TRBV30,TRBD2,CAWSGTSEYNEQFF,TGTGCCTGGAGTGGGACTAGCGAGTACAATGAGCAGTTCTTC
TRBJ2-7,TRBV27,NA,CASSLRNRYSYEQYF,TGTGCCAGCAGTTTACGGAACAGGTACTCCTACGAGCAGTACTTC
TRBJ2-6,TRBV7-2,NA,CASSLLSSGANVLTF,TGTGCCAGCAGCTTACTTTCCTCTGGGGCCAACGTCCTGACTTTC
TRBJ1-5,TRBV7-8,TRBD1,CASSRETGGSGQPQHF,TGTGCCAGCAGCCGGGAAACAGGGGGCTCGGGTCAGCCCCAGCATTTT
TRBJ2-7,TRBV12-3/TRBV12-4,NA,CASSPLPAYEQYF,TGTGCCAGCAGTCCTCTCCCAGCATACGAGCAGTACTTC
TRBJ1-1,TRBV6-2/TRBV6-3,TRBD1,CASSYSTRGDEAFF,TGTGCCAGCAGTTACTCGACCAGGGGGGATGAAGCTTTCTTT
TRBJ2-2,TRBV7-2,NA,CASSFYRDGELFF,TGTGCCAGCAGCTTTTACCGGGACGGGGAGCTGTTTTTT
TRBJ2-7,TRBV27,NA,CASSLRLAGPSYEQYF,TGTGCCAGCAGTTTACGTCTCGCGGGGCCCTCCTACGAGCAGTACTTC
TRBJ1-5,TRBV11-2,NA,CASSLDPAVNQPQHF,TGTGCCAGCAGCTTAGATCCAGCGGTTAATCAGCCCCAGCATTTT
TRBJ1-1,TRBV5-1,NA,CASSLEGSEAFF,TGCGCCAGCAGCTTAGAGGGATCAGAAGCTTTCTTT
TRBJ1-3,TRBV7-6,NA,CASSSYSGNTIYF,TGTGCCAGCAGCTCGTATTCTGGAAACACCATATATTTT
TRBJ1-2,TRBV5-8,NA,CASSLASPWDGYTF,TGTGCCAGCAGCTTGGCCTCCCCTTGGGATGGCTACACCTTC
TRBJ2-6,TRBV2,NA,CASRATDVLTF,TGTGCCAGCAGGGCGACAGACGTCCTGACTTTC